Below, 30 T cell receptor beta chains from the same sample are listed, as sequenced in a study of CD8 T cells in ankylosing spondylitis. MiXCR was run by TCRdb on the 5' RACE reads, yielding one entry per CDR3 protein. Counted here are around 140,000 distinct CDR3 sequences, more than 9.5% occurring once; the ten biggest clones make up roughly 4.5%. Sequences were obtained from blood, either unsorted or a sorted T cell fraction (not recorded which). These receptors originate from a female donor with ankylosing spondylitis or in good health (not recorded which).

This clonotype has a handful of counts. This may arise from a read error, as a much more abundant clone is one base away. The chain links TRBV12-3 or TRBV12-4 to TRBJ1-5; 9 nucleotides agree with TRBD1. There are 14 residues in the CDR3. J gave up 5 bases and V 6 bases, and 5 bases lay outside the gene matches. The CDR3 DNA reads TGTGCCAGCAGCCTACAGGGGGCGTATCAGCCCCAGCATTTT. The encoded protein is CASSLQGAYQPQHF.

This clonotype was counted at least ten times. The rearrangement joins TRBV5-1 to TRBJ1-2, with D tentatively TRBD1 (5 bases). CDR1 and CDR2 (germline): SGHRS, YFSETQ. The CDR3 loop spans 15 amino acids. V lost 4 bases and J 3 bases, leaving 16 bases between the germline ends. The CDR3 DNA sequence: TGCGCCAGCAGCCCGGGGACGTTGAAGGACTATGGCTACACCTTC. Its translation is CASSPGTLKDYGYTF.

This clonotype came up many times. This chain links TRBV21-1 with TRBJ1-6; the D call in the table, TRBD1, was not verified against the DNA. TRBV21-1 counts as a pseudogene. The CDR3 runs 15 residues. The CDR3: CASSTATGVNSPLHF. CDR3 in DNA: TGTGCCAGCAGCACCGCGACAGGGGTTAATTCACCCCTCCACTTT.

The genes are TRBV11-2 and TRBJ1-1, with 7 bases that match TRBD1. The germline V gene has CDR1 SGHAT and CDR2 FQNNGV. V shed 4 bases and J 3 bases; nucleotides not matched to a gene: 8. The CDR3 covers 15 residues. CDR3 DNA sequence: TGTGCCAGCAGCTCCGCCCAGGGGGGGGACACTGAAGCTTTCTTT. Protein sequence: CASSSAQGGDTEAFF.

The chain has TRBV5-8 and TRBJ1-3; D is undetermined. The CDR3 is 15 residues long. Trimming removed 4 bases from V and 2 bases from J, with 13 bases in between. Germline V gene sequence: CDR1 SGHTS, CDR2 YDEGEE. Written as DNA, the CDR3 is TGTGCCAGCAGCCGGGGAGTACCGACTGGAAACACCATATATTTT. Its translation is CASSRGVPTGNTIYF.

This clonotype appeared many times. The chain links TRBV3-1 to TRBJ1-1, with D perhaps TRBD1 (5 bases). CDR1 and CDR2 (germline): LGHDT, YNNKEL (reference sequence). The V end lost 0 bases, the J end lost 4 bases, and 9 bases lay between the germline ends. The CDR3 sequence is 14 residues long. The CDR3 sequence is CASSQEAGSTEAFF. As DNA, the CDR3 is TGTGCCAGCAGCCAAGAAGCAGGGTCCACTGAAGCTTTCTTT.

This clonotype was observed many times. For the CDR3, the DNA is TGTGCCAGCTCACGGGACAGCTCCTACAATGAGCAGTTCTTC. It is translated as CASSRDSSYNEQFF. The J gene is TRBJ2-1, the V gene TRBV18, with 7 bases lining up with TRBD1. Germline V gene sequence: CDR1 KGHSH, CDR2 LQKENI. V shed 4 bases, J shed 0 bases, and the junction held 0 bases outside the gene matches. This CDR3 spans 14 amino acids.

This clonotype has at least ten counts. V and J are TRBV5-1 and TRBJ2-4; 7 bases are shared with TRBD1. Unmatched junction bases numbered 9, after V lost 3 bases and J lost 0 bases. The CDR3 totals 17 residues. Germline CDR1 is SGHRS and CDR2 is YFSETQ. The CDR3 loop is CASSSRDSFLAKNIQYF. The DNA of the CDR3 is TGCGCCAGCAGCTCCCGGGACAGCTTCCTAGCCAAAAACATTCAGTACTTC.

This clonotype was detected ten times or more. This chain connects TRBV7-9 to TRBJ2-1; 8 bases match TRBD2. Germline CDR1 is SEHNR and CDR2 is FQNEAQ (reference sequence). V lost 1 base and J lost 8; bases outside the gene matches: 7. CDR3 length equals 15 residues. Written as DNA, the CDR3 is TGTGCCAGCAGCTTAGGGACTAGCCGGGTGGATGAGCAGTTCTTC. It codes for CASSLGTSRVDEQFF.

This clonotype was counted many times. CDR3 coding DNA: TGTGCCAGCAGCTTAGCTGGACAGGCACGCACCGGGGAGCTGTTTTTT. Translated: CASSLAGQARTGELFF. The chain employs TRBV11-3 and TRBJ2-2; 7 bases align to TRBD1. The germline gives CDR1 SGHNT, CDR2 YENEEA. The junction had 6 bases not matched to a gene; V was cut back by 1 base and J by 4 bases. The CDR3 consists of 16 residues.

The chain joins TRBV14 to TRBJ1-2; D is perhaps TRBD1 (6 bases). The V gene's germline CDR1 is SGHDN and CDR2 FVKESK. The V and J ends lost 5 bases and 7 bases respectively, with 26 bases between them. This CDR3 contains 17 residues. The CDR3, as DNA: TGTGCCAGCAGCAATTCACCCACACATGGGGGGCGCTTTGGCTACACCTTC. Translating gives CASSNSPTHGGRFGYTF.

This clonotype came up many times. The rearrangement uses TRBV19 and TRBJ2-1; TRBD2 matches 9 bases. Germline V lookup: CDR1 LNHDA, CDR2 SQIVND (reference sequence). This CDR3 spans 16 amino acids. V shed 1 base, J shed 8 bases, and the junction held 9 bases outside the gene matches. CDR3 protein: CASSIAGSGRRYEQFF. In DNA, the CDR3 is TGTGCCAGTAGTATAGCCGGGAGCGGGAGGCGGTATGAGCAGTTCTTC. Full variable domain (outside the CDR3, taken from reference TRBV19 and TRBJ2-1): DGGITQSPKYLFRKEGQNVTLSCEQNLNHDAMYWYRQDPGQGLRLIYYSQIVNDFQKGDIAEGYSVSREKKESFPLTVTSAQKNPTAFYLCASSIAGSGRRYEQFFGPGTRLTVL.

At least ten counts were recorded for this clonotype. The chain combines TRBV14 with TRBJ2-3; D gene uncertain. Trimming removed 1 base from V and 6 bases from J, with 11 bases in between. Per germline, CDR1 SGHDN and CDR2 FVKESK. CDR3 length: 14 residues. The CDR3 DNA sequence: TGTGCCAGCAGCCAAGGCAGTCAGTTGGATACGCAGTATTTT. Protein: CASSQGSQLDTQYF.

This clonotype was observed many times. This chain uses TRBV18 with TRBJ2-1, with TRBD1 identical over 7 bases. CDR1 is KGHSH and CDR2 is LQKENI in the germline V gene. J gave up 7 bases and V 4 bases, and 10 bases lay outside the gene matches. The CDR3 covers 15 residues. Written as DNA, the CDR3 is TGTGCCAGCTCACGGACAGGACCCCCGGGGAATGAGCAGTTCTTC. This codes for CASSRTGPPGNEQFF.

V is TRBV12-3 or TRBV12-4 and J is TRBJ1-1; no firm D call. This CDR3 has 14 residues. Trimming removed 3 bases from V and 0 bases from J, with 8 bases in between. The CDR3 DNA follows: TGTGCCAGCAGTTTTATTCCCATGAACACTGAAGCTTTCTTT. Protein sequence: CASSFIPMNTEAFF.

This clonotype was recorded many times. The V gene is TRBV11-2, the J gene TRBJ2-3; 7 bases line up with TRBD2. Germline CDR1 reads SGHAT; CDR2 reads FQNNGV. Trimming cost V 4 bases and J 6 bases; bases outside gene matches: 7. The length of the CDR3 is 14 residues. CDR3 sequence: CASSSGGPPDTQYF. CDR3 DNA: TGTGCCAGCAGCTCGGGAGGTCCGCCCGATACGCAGTATTTT.

This clonotype has at least ten counts. The genes are TRBV5-1 and TRBJ1-5; D unresolved. Germline lookup yields CDR1 SGHRS and CDR2 YFSETQ. The V gene lost 5 bases and the J gene lost 8 bases, with 14 bases spanning the gap. The CDR3 sequence is 13 residues long. This chain's CDR3 is CASSSRPSEPQHF. The CDR3 DNA reads TGCGCCAGCAGTTCTCGTCCCTCGGAGCCCCAGCATTTT.

This clonotype was counted many times. The genes are TRBV27 and TRBJ2-7, with D tentatively TRBD2 (6 bases). Trimming pared 5 bases from V and 5 bases from J, leaving 13 bases between. Germline assignment: CDR1 MNHEY and CDR2 SMNVEV (reference sequence). The CDR3 spans 13 residues. The CDR3 DNA reads TGTGCCAGCAGTCGGCGGGGCTATGACGAGCAGTACTTC. Translation gives CASSRRGYDEQYF.

Comments on this clonotype: One base away lies a much larger clone, so this may be a sequencing read error. The chain links TRBV5-1 to TRBJ1-1; D gene uncertain. The length of the CDR3 is 16 residues. Trimming pared 4 bases from V and 4 bases from J, leaving 20 bases between. Germline loops: CDR1 SGHRS, CDR2 YFSETQ. The CDR3 DNA is TGCGCCAGCAGCCCAAATGCCCCCCGCCCGAGCACTGAAGCTTTCTTT. This encodes CASSPNAPRPSTEAFF.

There are many counts of this clonotype. V is TRBV28 and J is TRBJ1-2, with D unclear. Germline V CDR1 and CDR2: MDHEN, SYDVKM. Trimming removed 5 bases from V and 4 bases from J, with 8 bases in between. CDR3 length equals 12 residues. CDR3 nucleotide sequence: TGTGCCAGCAGTCCGACGGTCTATGGCTACACCTTC. As protein: CASSPTVYGYTF.

This clonotype was observed at least ten times. The chain combines TRBV4-2 with TRBJ2-1, with D tentatively TRBD2 (5 bases). Germline CDR1 reads LGHNA; CDR2 reads YNFKEQ. CDR3 size: 15 residues. Trimming cost V 0 bases and J 6 bases, with 12 bases left between them. CDR3 protein: CASSQDSGLANEQFF. The CDR3 bases are TGTGCCAGCAGCCAAGATTCGGGCCTAGCCAATGAGCAGTTCTTC.

This clonotype was recorded at least ten times. V is TRBV28 and J is TRBJ2-2; D gene ambiguous. The V end lost 7 bases, the J end lost 4 bases, and 13 bases lay between the germline ends. Germline CDR1 is MDHEN and CDR2 is SYDVKM. The length of the CDR3 is 14 residues. The CDR3 nucleotides are TGTGCCAGCAAGAGGACGGCGACCACCGGGGAGCTGTTTTTT. Protein sequence: CASKRTATTGELFF.

This clonotype came up many times. The chain carries TRBV7-9 and TRBJ2-1, with 9 bases that match TRBD2. Germline V gene sequence: CDR1 SEHNR, CDR2 FQNEAQ (reference sequence). Trimming at V came to 2 bases and at J to 5 bases, leaving 4 bases not matched to a gene. CDR3 size: 15 residues. As DNA, the CDR3 is TGTGCCAGCAGCTTATCTAGCGGGACCAACAATGAGCAGTTCTTC. Residues: CASSLSSGTNNEQFF.

This clonotype has at least ten counts. The chain employs TRBV15 and TRBJ2-3, with D unclear. The V and J ends lost 0 bases and 3 bases respectively, with 7 bases between them. The germline V gene encodes CDR1 LNHNV and CDR2 YYDKDF (reference sequence). There are 14 residues in the CDR3. Written as DNA, the CDR3 is TGTGCCACCAGCAGAGAGGCGCGAACAGATACGCAGTATTTT. Its protein is CATSREARTDTQYF.

This clonotype was seen repeatedly, ten times or more. This chain joins TRBV3-1 and TRBJ2-1, with 8 bases lining up with TRBD2. CDR1 LGHDT and CDR2 YNNKEL come from the germline V gene (reference sequence). V lost 1 base to trimming and J lost 3 bases; unmatched junction nucleotides: 2. CDR3 length: 15 residues. The CDR3 sequence: CASSQGGLDYNEQFF. The CDR3 DNA reads TGTGCCAGCAGCCAAGGGGGACTAGACTACAATGAGCAGTTCTTC.

This clonotype was detected many times. The V call is TRBV6-2 or TRBV6-3, the J call TRBJ2-1; possible D gene TRBD1, 6 bases. Trimming left V 0 bases short and J 7 bases short, with 19 bases between. The length of the CDR3 is 17 residues. Germline assignment: CDR1 MNHEY and CDR2 SVGEGT. The CDR3 loop reads CASSYSLRGMTINEQFF. The CDR3 nucleotides are TGTGCCAGCAGTTACTCACTAAGGGGGATGACGATAAATGAGCAGTTCTTC.

The rearrangement uses TRBV7-2 and TRBJ1-2, with a weak D call TRBD1 (6 bases). V lost 5 bases and J lost 8, with 18 bases in between. Germline CDR1 is SGHTA and CDR2 is FQGNSA. The CDR3 runs 14 residues. The CDR3 reads CASSQHQGTRGYTF. CDR3 nucleotides: TGTGCCAGCAGCCAGCACCAGGGGACTCGAGGCTACACCTTC.

In this sample, this clonotype turned up many times. The rearrangement links TRBV12-3 or TRBV12-4 to TRBJ1-1, with D unresolved. This CDR3 is built from 12 residues. Trimming took 3 bases from V and 11 from J, leaving 13 bases between them. The chain's CDR3 is CASSLNNPLAFF. The DNA of the CDR3 is TGTGCCAGCAGTTTGAACAACCCTTTGGCTTTCTTT.

This chain joins TRBV7-9 and TRBJ2-3; 14 bases agree with TRBD2. V was clipped by 5 bases and J by 3 bases; unmatched bases: 4. The CDR3 runs to 16 residues. Germline V gives CDR1 SEHNR, CDR2 FQNEAQ (reference sequence). The CDR3 coding sequence is TGTGCCAGCAGCCCAGGGACTAGCGGGAGAACAGATACGCAGTATTTT. Its translation is CASSPGTSGRTDTQYF.

The chain couples TRBV18 to TRBJ1-2; 7 nucleotides match TRBD1. V was pared by 2 bases and J by 6 bases, with 6 bases of the junction left unmatched. The germline CDR1 and CDR2 sequences are KGHSH and LQKENI. The CDR3 runs 14 residues. The CDR3 DNA reads TGTGCCAGCTCACCAGCCCCGGGACAGAATGGCTACACCTTC. As protein: CASSPAPGQNGYTF.